This T cell receptor (beta chain) appears in the sequencing data of a study of response to subunit inactivated influenza vaccine. General study findings and limits: Each seasonal influenza vaccination recruits few new T cells, the authors suggested.

About this clonotype: Its target is unknown.

TCRdb itself ran the RT-PCR reads through MiXCR, one entry per CDR3 protein. The profile covers hundreds of thousands of distinct CDR3 sequences, with about 15% appearing a single time and 5.5% to 8% taken by the ten largest. The receptor comes from a man aged 45-65 years who received an inactivated influenza vaccine. The sample consisted of PBMCs from blood, taken 14 days before vaccination.

CDR3 amino acids: CASGESERSPLHF. In DNA, the CDR3 is TGTGCCAGCGGGGAAAGTGAGCGTTCACCCCTCCACTTT. The chain carries TRBV12-3 or TRBV12-4 and TRBJ1-6; no firm D call. The CDR3 has 13 residues. The V end was cut by 8 bases, the J end by 9 bases, with 14 bases between.